Listed below are T cell receptor beta chains from one sample, sequenced in a study of T-cell memory formation after mild COVID-19. TCRdb ran MiXCR on the 5' RACE reads and lists one entry per CDR3 protein. The sample includes a few hundred thousand distinct CDR3 sequences, approximately 10% of them seen just once. The sequenced material came from PBMCs or a T cell subset sorted from them (not recorded which). The receptors were gathered from a man younger than 30 who had mild COVID-19 (a few samples of this study predate the infection). Cell type and time point are not known. The CDR3 runs from the conserved cysteine through the conserved F or W. The order of the fields is D gene, V gene, clone size, J gene, CDR3 protein, CDR3 DNA. The D gene is left open where the match is weak. The size entry is marked missing in some rows and otherwise reads once, few, many or a size class.

>-|TRBV5-1|-|TRBJ2-3
CASRNGTNPTDTQYF
TGCGCCAGCAGGAACGGGACAAATCCCACAGATACGCAGTATTTT
>-|TRBV20-1|-|TRBJ1-1
CSARPDFTEAFF
TGCAGTGCTAGGCCCGACTTCACTGAAGCTTTCTTT
>-|TRBV4-1|-|TRBJ2-3
CASSQVPQRVGSTQYF
TGCGCCAGCAGCCAAGTCCCTCAGCGGGTGGGCTCTACGCAGTATTTT
>-|TRBV3-1|-|TRBJ1-3
CASSKASPGNTIYF
TGTGCCAGCAGCAAAGCCTCCCCCGGAAACACCATATATTTT
>-|TRBV20-1|many|TRBJ1-3
CSARPDGEWRNTIYF
TGCAGTGCTAGACCCGACGGGGAGTGGCGCAACACCATATATTTT
>-|TRBV7-8|-|TRBJ1-2
CASSLAGGRYGYTF
TGTGCCAGCAGCTTAGCCGGGGGCCGCTATGGCTACACCTTC
>-|TRBV5-1|few|TRBJ2-3
CASSSLGGATNTQYF
TGCGCCAGCAGCTCCCTGGGGGGGGCCACGAATACGCAGTATTTT
>TRBD1|TRBV7-2|few|TRBJ1-1
CASSLGVGGGLRNTEAFF
TGTGCCAGCAGCTTAGGGGTAGGGGGCGGATTGAGGAACACTGAAGCTTTCTTT
>-|TRBV9|many|TRBJ1-5
CASTEVYLGGALNQPQHF
TGTGCCAGCACCGAGGTGTACCTGGGTGGGGCCCTTAATCAGCCCCAGCATTTT
>TRBD1|TRBV5-1|many|TRBJ1-3
CASWETGDGNTIYF
TGCGCCAGCTGGGAGACAGGGGACGGAAACACCATATATTTT
>-|TRBV10-3|-|TRBJ1-3
CAISESISGNTIYF
TGTGCCATCAGTGAGTCTATCTCTGGAAACACCATATATTTT
>-|TRBV12-3/TRBV12-4|few|TRBJ1-1
CASSPSHTEAFF
TGTGCCAGCAGCCCTAGTCACACTGAAGCTTTCTTT
>TRBD2|TRBV20-1|many|TRBJ2-5
CSAPRGARQETQYF
TGCAGTGCTCCGCGGGGGGCCAGGCAAGAGACCCAGTACTTC
>-|TRBV10-3|few|TRBJ2-1
CAISESITGVNEQFF
TGTGCCATCAGTGAGTCGATTACGGGAGTGAATGAGCAGTTCTTC
>TRBD1|TRBV20-1|-|TRBJ2-1
CSAQRTGPYNEQFF
TGCAGTGCTCAGAGGACAGGACCCTACAATGAGCAGTTCTTC
>-|TRBV10-2|-|TRBJ2-5
CASMAIQETQYF
TGCGCCAGCATGGCGATCCAAGAGACCCAGTACTTC
>-|TRBV12-3/TRBV12-4|few|TRBJ1-1
CASSFWFGIFLNTEAFF
TGTGCCAGCAGTTTTTGGTTTGGGATCTTTTTGAACACTGAAGCTTTCTTT
>TRBD1|TRBV6-2/TRBV6-3|-|TRBJ1-1
CASSQTGTEAFF
TGTGCCAGCAGCCAGACAGGGACTGAAGCTTTCTTT
>-|TRBV19|few|TRBJ2-7
CASSIQGGTYEQYF
TGTGCCAGTAGTATCCAGGGGGGAACCTACGAGCAGTACTTC
>TRBD2|TRBV4-2|few|TRBJ2-5
CASSSPGRSGGVLGETQYF
TGTGCCAGCAGCTCCCCTGGGAGGAGCGGGGGGGTTTTAGGCGAGACCCAGTACTTC
>-|TRBV12-3/TRBV12-4|many|TRBJ2-5
CASSSGFWETQYF
TGTGCCAGCAGCTCAGGATTCTGGGAGACCCAGTACTTC
>TRBD2|TRBV5-1|few|TRBJ2-5
CASSLAGGREETQYF
TGCGCCAGCAGCTTGGCGGGGGGACGGGAAGAGACCCAGTACTTC
>TRBD1|TRBV7-2|few|TRBJ2-7
CASSRTGLGSYEQYF
TGTGCCAGCAGCCGGACAGGGTTGGGGTCCTACGAGCAGTACTTC
>TRBD1|TRBV5-1|few|TRBJ1-6
CASSSQGNNSPLHF
TGCGCCAGCAGCTCACAGGGGAATAATTCACCCCTCCACTTT
>-|TRBV2|-|TRBJ2-2
CAGQASRNTGELFF
TGTGCCGGCCAGGCTTCTAGGAACACCGGGGAGCTGTTTTTT
>-|TRBV7-2|many|TRBJ2-1
CASKSWGEQFF
TGTGCCAGCAAATCTTGGGGTGAGCAGTTCTTC
>-|TRBV27|few|TRBJ1-2
CASSLFSRGGSYTF
TGTGCCAGCAGTTTATTTTCCAGAGGGGGTAGCTACACCTTC